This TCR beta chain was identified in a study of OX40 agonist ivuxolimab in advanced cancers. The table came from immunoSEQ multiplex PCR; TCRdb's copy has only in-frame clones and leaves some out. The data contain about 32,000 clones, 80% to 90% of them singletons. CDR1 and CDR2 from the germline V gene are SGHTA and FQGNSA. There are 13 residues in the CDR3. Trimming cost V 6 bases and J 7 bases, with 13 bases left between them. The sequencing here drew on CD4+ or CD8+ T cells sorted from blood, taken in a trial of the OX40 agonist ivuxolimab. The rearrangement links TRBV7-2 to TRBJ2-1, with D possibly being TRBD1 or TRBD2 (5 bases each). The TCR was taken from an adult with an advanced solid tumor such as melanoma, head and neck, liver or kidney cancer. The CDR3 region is CASRHGAENEQFF. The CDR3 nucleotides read TGTGCCAGCAGACACGGGGCTGAGAATGAGCAGTTCTTC.